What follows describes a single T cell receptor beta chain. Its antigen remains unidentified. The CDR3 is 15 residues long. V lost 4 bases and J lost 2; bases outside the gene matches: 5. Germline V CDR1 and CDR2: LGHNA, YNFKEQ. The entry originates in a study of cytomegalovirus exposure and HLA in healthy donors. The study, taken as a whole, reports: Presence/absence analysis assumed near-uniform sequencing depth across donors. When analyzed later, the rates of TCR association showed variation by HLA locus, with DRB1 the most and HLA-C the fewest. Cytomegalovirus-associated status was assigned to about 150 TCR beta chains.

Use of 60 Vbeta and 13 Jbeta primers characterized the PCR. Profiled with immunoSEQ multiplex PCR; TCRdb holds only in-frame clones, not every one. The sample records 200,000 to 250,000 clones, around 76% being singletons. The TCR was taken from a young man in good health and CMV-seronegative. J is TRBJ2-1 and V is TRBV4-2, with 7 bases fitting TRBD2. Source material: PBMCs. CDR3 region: CASSREAGTYNEQFF. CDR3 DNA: TGTGCCAGCAGCCGGGAAGCGGGGACCTACAATGAGCAGTTCTTC.